This T cell receptor (beta chain) was recorded in a study of STAT5B mutations in CD4+ large granular lymphocyte leukemia. Regarding the study as a whole: Top patient clones used TRBV06 genes more often: 8/27 versus 2/35 in controls.

Germline CDR1 is SGHTA and CDR2 is FQGNSA. The CDR3 sequence is 16 residues long. V gave up 0 bases and J gave up 5 bases; unmatched junction bases: 8. Details on this clone: Its antigen is undetermined.

Clones were read by immunoSEQ multiplex PCR, and TCRdb kept only the in-frame ones, dropping some. The table includes nearly 45,000 clones, 86% detected once. This TCR came from a human donor in good health. Source material: CD4+ T cells from blood buffy coats. The chain carries TRBV7-2 and TRBJ2-3; 7 bases align to TRBD2. Here the CDR3 reads CASSLALGGSGDTQYF. For the CDR3, the DNA is TGTGCCAGCAGCTTAGCGCTAGGCGGGAGTGGAGATACGCAGTATTTT.